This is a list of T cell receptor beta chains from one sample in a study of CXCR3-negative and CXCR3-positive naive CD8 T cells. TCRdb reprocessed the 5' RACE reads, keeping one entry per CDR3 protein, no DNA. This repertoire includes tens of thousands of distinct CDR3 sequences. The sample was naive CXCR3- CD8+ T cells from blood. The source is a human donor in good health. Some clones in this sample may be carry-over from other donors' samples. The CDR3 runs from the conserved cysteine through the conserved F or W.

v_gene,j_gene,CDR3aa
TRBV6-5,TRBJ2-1,CASSFSGSRNEQFF
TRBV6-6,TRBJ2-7,CASSSNPDRVGEQYF
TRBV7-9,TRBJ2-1,CASSPRAGGIYNEQFF
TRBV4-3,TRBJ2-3,CASSQDISRSTDTQYF
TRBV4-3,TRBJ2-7,CASSPQAGTYEQYF
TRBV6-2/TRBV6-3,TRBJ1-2,CASSYSRIGPAYGYTF
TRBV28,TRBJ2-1,CASSLSHARYNEQFF
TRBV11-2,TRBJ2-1,CASSLATHNEQFF
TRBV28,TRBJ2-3,CASSVPTGGQDTDTQYF
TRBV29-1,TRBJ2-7,CSVHTVNYEQYF
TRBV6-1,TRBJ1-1,CASSEIFSGSEAFF
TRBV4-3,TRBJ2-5,CASSRILAFQETQYF
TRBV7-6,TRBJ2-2,CASSEGYANTGELFF
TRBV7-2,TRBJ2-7,CASSLAPTAGEYEQYF
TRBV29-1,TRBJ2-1,CSAQGAAEEQFF
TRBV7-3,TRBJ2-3,CASSTHNTDTQYF
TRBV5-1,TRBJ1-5,CASSLAHGTEYSNQPQHF
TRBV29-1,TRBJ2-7,CSVRGRDHYEQYF
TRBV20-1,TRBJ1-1,CSASGQGERFSTTEAFF
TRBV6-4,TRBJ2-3,CASSATGYPDTQYF
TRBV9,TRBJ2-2,CASSVEGANTGELFF
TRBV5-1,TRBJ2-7,CASSLMGTYEQYF
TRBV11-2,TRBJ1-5,CASSPGPPVQPQHF
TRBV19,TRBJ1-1,CASSIVLDRGTAEAFF
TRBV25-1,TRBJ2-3,CASREGWGFTDTQYF
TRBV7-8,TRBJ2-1,CASSLSVGGDLYNEQFF
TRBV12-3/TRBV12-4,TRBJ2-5,CASSPAGTQQETQYF
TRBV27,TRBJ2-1,CASSPIPGVAGGLYNEQFF
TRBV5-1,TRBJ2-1,CASSPLEDNEQFF
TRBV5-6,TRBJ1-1,CASSRRQGKPEAFF